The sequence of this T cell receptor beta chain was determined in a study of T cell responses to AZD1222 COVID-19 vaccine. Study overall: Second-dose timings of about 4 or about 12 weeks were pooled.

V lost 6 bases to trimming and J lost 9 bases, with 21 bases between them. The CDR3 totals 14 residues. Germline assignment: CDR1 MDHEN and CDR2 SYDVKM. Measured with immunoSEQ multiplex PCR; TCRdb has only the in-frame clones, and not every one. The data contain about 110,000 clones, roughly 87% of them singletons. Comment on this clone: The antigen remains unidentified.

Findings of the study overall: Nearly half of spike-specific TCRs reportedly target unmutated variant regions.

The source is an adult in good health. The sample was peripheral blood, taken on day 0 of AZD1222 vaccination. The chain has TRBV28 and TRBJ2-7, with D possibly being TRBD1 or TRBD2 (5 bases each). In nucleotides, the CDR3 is TGTGCCAGCAGCATTCCGGGACGGGGCGTCCGGCAGTACTTC. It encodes CASSIPGRGVRQYF.